This T cell receptor beta chain was recovered during a study of cytomegalovirus exposure and HLA in healthy donors. Study conclusions and caveats: Associated with cytomegalovirus, according to the listing, were 150 to 200 TCR beta chains. The tendency of first-cohort TCR clusters to co-occur in the 90 to 150 validation repertoires was the finding of a later analysis.

The data were produced by immunoSEQ multiplex PCR, yet TCRdb's version contains in-frame clones alone and is incomplete. The sample lists about 110,000 clones, approximately 96% seen once, with 0.67% in the top ten. Of note for this clone: Its cognate antigen is unknown.

The donors were in the 120-subject validation cohort; that cohort was separate from the roughly 680-subject first cohort. The V gene lost 0 bases and the J gene lost 3 bases, with 9 bases spanning the gap. Germline V gene sequence: CDR1 MGHRA, CDR2 YSYEKL. This CDR3 comprises 15 residues. The gene calls are TRBV4-1 and TRBJ1-5; D might be TRBD1 (5 bases). This clonotype originated in a young woman in good health and CMV-seronegative. Specimen: PBMCs. The CDR3 reads CASSQDPGYNQPQHF. As DNA, the CDR3 is TGCGCCAGCAGCCAAGATCCAGGGTACAATCAGCCCCAGCATTTT.